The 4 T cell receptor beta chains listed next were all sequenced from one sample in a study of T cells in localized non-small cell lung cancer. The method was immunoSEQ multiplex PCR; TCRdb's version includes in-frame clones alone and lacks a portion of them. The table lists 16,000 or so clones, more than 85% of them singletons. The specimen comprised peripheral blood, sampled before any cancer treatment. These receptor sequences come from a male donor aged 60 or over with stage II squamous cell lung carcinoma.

In nucleotides, the CDR3 is TGTGCCAGCGGACAGGGAAGAGGTGAGCAGTACTTC. Protein product: CASGQGRGEQYF. The genes are TRBV6-6 and TRBJ2-7; 8 nucleotides match TRBD1. With V trimmed by 8 bases and J by 7 bases, 7 bases remained unmatched. CDR1 MNHNY and CDR2 SVGAGI come from the germline V gene (reference sequence). This CDR3 region has 12 residues.

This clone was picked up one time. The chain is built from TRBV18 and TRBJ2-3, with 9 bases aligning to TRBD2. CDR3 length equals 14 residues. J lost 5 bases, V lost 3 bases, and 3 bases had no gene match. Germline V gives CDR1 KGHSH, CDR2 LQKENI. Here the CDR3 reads CASSPGSGRDTQYF. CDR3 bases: TGTGCCAGCTCACCCGGTAGCGGGAGAGATACGCAGTATTTT.

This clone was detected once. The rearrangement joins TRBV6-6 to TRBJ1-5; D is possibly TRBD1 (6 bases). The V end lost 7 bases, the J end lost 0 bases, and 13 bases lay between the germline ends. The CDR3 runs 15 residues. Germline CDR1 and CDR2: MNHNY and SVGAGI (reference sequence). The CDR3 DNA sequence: TGTGCCAGCACCTCGAGGGGGTATAGCAATCAGCCCCAGCATTTT. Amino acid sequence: CASTSRGYSNQPQHF.

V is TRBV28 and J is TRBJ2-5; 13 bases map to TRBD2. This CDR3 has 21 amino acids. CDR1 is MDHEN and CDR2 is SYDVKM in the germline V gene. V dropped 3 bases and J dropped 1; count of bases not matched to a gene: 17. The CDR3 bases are TGTGCCAGCAGTTTTCGTCTACCGGGACTAGCGGGGATCCGTACCCAAGAGACCCAGTACTTC. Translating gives CASSFRLPGLAGIRTQETQYF.